Shown below are 10 T cell receptor beta chains from a single sample sequenced in a study of blood T cell repertoires in COVID-19. The repertoire was sequenced with immunoSEQ multiplex PCR; TCRdb's copy has only in-frame clones and lacks some. The table records some 78,000 clones, 65% to 85% of them present only once. Material: peripheral blood. Receptors were obtained from a man aged 60 to 69 with active or convalescent COVID-19.

The CDR3 DNA sequence: TGTGCCAGCAGCTCACTGCAAGGAGGTGGCGAGCAGTACTTC. Its protein product is CASSSLQGGGEQYF. V gene TRBV7-2 combines with J gene TRBJ2-7, with TRBD2 as a possible D gene (5 bases). CDR1 is SGHTA and CDR2 is FQGNSA in the germline V gene. V gave up 4 bases and J gave up 6 bases, with 16 bases separating them. The CDR3 has 14 amino acids.

CDR3: CASSRVSSYNEQFF. DNA of the CDR3: TGTGCCAGCAGTCGAGTAAGCTCCTACAATGAGCAGTTCTTC. J is TRBJ2-1 and V is TRBV27, with D hard to call. Germline loops: CDR1 MNHEY, CDR2 SMNVEV (reference sequence). The V end lost 5 bases, the J end lost 0 bases, and 8 bases lay between the germline ends. There are 14 residues in the CDR3.

The CDR3: CASRKAAAGGNSEEAFF. CDR3 sequence (DNA): TGTGCCAGCAGAAAGGCCGCGGCGGGAGGAAATTCAGAGGAAGCTTTCTTT. The J gene is TRBJ1-1, the V gene TRBV14; no reliable D call. The CDR3 has 17 residues. The ends were cut back, 6 bases at V and 8 bases at J, with 28 bases in the middle. Germline V CDR1 and CDR2: SGHDN, FVKESK.

The CDR3 is CATAGYTGELFF. Written as DNA, the CDR3 is TGTGCCACCGCGGGTTATACCGGGGAGCTGTTTTTT. J is TRBJ2-2 and V is TRBV21-1; the table's D call TRBD2 went unverified against the DNA. TRBV21-1 is termed a pseudogene. CDR3 length: 12 residues.

The chain recombines TRBV9 with TRBJ2-1; 8 bases line up with TRBD2. V lost 0 bases and J lost 4; bases outside the gene matches: 3. Germline values: CDR1 SGDLS, CDR2 YYNGEE. This CDR3 is 15 amino acids long. The DNA for the CDR3 is TGTGCCAGCAGCGTAGAAGGCGGGGGGTACAATGAGCAGTTCTTC. The encoded protein is CASSVEGGGYNEQFF.

In its sample, this clone was seen a few times. The chain recombines TRBV18 with TRBJ1-1; a possible D gene is TRBD1 (5 bases). This CDR3 contains 15 residues. Germline CDR1 KGHSH, CDR2 LQKENI. Between the trimmed V and J ends, which lost 2 bases and 0 bases, there was a span of 10 bases. The CDR3 nucleotides are TGTGCCAGCTCACCAAAAACGGGGGTGAACACTGAAGCTTTCTTT. Encoded protein: CASSPKTGVNTEAFF.

This chain links TRBV6-2 or TRBV6-3 with TRBJ2-3; TRBD2 aligns across 7 bases. CDR3 length: 16 residues. V trimming: 5 bases; J trimming: 2 bases; junction bases outside the gene matches: 10. Germline V lookup: CDR1 MNHEY, CDR2 SVGEGT. The CDR3 protein is CASSPHYSGTTDTQYF. CDR3 in DNA: TGTGCCAGCAGTCCCCATTACAGCGGGACCACAGATACGCAGTATTTT.

This chain uses TRBV18 with TRBJ1-1; a weak D match, TRBD1 (5 bases). The CDR3 is 15 amino acids. Looked up from germline, CDR1 is KGHSH and CDR2 is LQKENI. Trimming took off 3 bases at V and 5 bases at J, with 16 bases between the two ends. The CDR3 sequence is CASSPLPGGETEAFF. The CDR3 DNA reads TGTGCCAGCTCACCCCTTCCCGGGGGAGAAACTGAAGCTTTCTTT.

Only a few counts were recorded for this clone. The chain combines TRBV5-6 with TRBJ2-2, with D hard to call. Germline CDR1 reads SGHDT; CDR2 reads YYEEEE. The V and J ends lost 4 bases and 3 bases respectively, with 13 bases between them. The CDR3 has 15 amino acids. The CDR3 loop reads CASSKLLRDTGELFF. DNA for the CDR3: TGTGCCAGCAGCAAACTCCTTCGGGACACCGGGGAGCTGTTTTTT. The full variable domain, its missing parts supplied by reference TRBV5-6 and TRBJ2-2, is DAGVTQSPTHLIKTRGQQVTLRCSPKSGHDTVSWYQQALGQGPQFIFQYYEEEERQRGNFPDRFSGHQFPNYSSELNVNALLLGDSALYLCASSKLLRDTGELFFGEGSRLTVL.

The chain joins TRBV18 to TRBJ1-1, with 10 bases fitting TRBD1. The germline gives CDR1 KGHSH, CDR2 LQKENI. The V segment lost 0 bases and the J segment 6 bases; nucleotides outside the gene matches: 4. The CDR3 spans 15 residues. Here the CDR3 reads CASSPPGQGVAEAFF. The CDR3 coding sequence is TGTGCCAGCTCACCACCAGGACAGGGGGTCGCTGAAGCTTTCTTT.